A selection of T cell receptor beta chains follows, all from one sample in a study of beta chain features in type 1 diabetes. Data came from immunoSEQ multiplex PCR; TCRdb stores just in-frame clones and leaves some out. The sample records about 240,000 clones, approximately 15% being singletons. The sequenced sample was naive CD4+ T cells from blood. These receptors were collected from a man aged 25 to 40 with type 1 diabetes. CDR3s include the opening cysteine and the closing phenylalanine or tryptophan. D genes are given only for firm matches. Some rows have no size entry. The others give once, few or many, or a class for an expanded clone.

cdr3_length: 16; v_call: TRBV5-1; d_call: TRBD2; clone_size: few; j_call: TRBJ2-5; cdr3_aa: CASSRVPGLAEETQYF; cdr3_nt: TGCGCCAGCAGCCGAGTCCCGGGACTAGCGGAAGAGACCCAGTACTTC
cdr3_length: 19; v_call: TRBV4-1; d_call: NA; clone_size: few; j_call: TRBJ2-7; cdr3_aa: CASSQDWTRAVPRTYEQYF; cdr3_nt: TGCGCCAGCAGCCAAGATTGGACCCGAGCGGTACCAAGAACCTACGAGCAGTACTTC
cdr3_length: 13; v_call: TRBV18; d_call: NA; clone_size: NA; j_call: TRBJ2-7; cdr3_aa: CASSPPTPYEQYF; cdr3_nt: TGTGCCAGCTCACCCCCTACTCCCTACGAGCAGTACTTC
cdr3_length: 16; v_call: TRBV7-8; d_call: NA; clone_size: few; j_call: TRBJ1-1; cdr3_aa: CASSFRGGGSVTEAFF; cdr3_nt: TGTGCCAGCAGCTTCCGCGGCGGGGGGTCTGTCACTGAAGCTTTCTTT
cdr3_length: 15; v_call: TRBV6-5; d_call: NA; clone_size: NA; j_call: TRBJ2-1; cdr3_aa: CASSYSGQAYNEQFF; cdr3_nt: TGTGCCAGCAGTTACTCCGGACAAGCCTACAATGAGCAGTTCTTC
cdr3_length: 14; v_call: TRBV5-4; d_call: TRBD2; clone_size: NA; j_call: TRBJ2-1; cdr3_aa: CASSDPTSSNEQFF; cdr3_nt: TGTGCCAGCAGCGACCCGACTAGCTCGAATGAGCAGTTCTTC
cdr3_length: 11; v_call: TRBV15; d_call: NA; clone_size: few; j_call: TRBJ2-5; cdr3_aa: CATSRAETQYF; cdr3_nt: TGTGCCACCAGCAGAGCGGAGACCCAGTACTTC
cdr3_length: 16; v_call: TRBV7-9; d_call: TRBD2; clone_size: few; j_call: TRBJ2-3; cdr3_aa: CASSSTSGRTTDTQYF; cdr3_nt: TGTGCCAGCAGCTCCACTAGCGGGAGGACCACAGATACGCAGTATTTT
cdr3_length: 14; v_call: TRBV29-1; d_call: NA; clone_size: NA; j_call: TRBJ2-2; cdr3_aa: CSALREEGTGELFF; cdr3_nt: TGCAGCGCCCTGAGGGAGGAGGGCACCGGGGAGCTGTTTTTT
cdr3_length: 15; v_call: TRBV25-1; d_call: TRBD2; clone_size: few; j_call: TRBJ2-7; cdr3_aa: CASSPRLAASYEQYF; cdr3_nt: TGTGCCAGCAGTCCAAGACTAGCGGCCTCCTACGAGCAGTACTTC
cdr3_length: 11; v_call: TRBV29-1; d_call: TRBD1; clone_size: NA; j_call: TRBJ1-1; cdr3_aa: CSGWTGLEAFF; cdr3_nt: TGCAGCGGGTGGACAGGTTTGGAAGCTTTCTTT
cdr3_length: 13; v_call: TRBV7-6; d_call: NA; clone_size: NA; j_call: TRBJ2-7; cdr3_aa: CASSGGGAYEQYF; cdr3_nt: TGTGCCAGCAGCGGAGGGGGGGCCTACGAGCAGTACTTC
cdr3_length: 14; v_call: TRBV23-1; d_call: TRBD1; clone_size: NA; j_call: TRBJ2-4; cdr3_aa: CASSQITGASFQYF; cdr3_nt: TGCGCCAGCAGTCAAATTACAGGGGCCAGCTTTCAGTACTTC
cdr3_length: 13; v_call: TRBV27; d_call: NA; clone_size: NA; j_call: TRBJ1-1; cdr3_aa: CASSPNRAVEAFF; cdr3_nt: TGTGCCAGCAGCCCCAACAGGGCAGTTGAAGCTTTCTTT
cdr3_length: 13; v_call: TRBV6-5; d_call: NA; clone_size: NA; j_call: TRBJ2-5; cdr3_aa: CASKDSGVETQYF; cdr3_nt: TGTGCCAGCAAGGATTCAGGGGTGGAGACCCAGTACTTC
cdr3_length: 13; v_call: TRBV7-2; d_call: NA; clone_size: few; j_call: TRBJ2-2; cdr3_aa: CASSFRETGELFF; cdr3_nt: TGTGCCAGCAGCTTCAGGGAAACCGGGGAGCTGTTTTTT
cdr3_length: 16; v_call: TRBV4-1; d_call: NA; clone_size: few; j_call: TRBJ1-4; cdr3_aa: CASSQGPGQPVEKLFF; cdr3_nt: TGCGCCAGCAGCCAAGGCCCCGGACAGCCGGTTGAAAAACTGTTTTTT
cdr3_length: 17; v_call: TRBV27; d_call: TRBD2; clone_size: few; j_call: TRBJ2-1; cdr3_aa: CASSPPVGERGDNEQFF; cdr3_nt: TGTGCCAGCAGTCCCCCGGTCGGAGAGCGGGGAGATAATGAGCAGTTCTTC
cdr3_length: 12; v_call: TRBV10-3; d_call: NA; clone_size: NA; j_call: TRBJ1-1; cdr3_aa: CAISDAGRGAFF; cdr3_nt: TGTGCCATCAGTGATGCGGGCAGGGGAGCTTTCTTT
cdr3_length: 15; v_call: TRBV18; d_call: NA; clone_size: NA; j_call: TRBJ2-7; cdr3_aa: CASSPPTRQGYEQYF; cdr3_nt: TGTGCCAGCTCACCACCGACGCGGCAGGGCTACGAGCAGTACTTC
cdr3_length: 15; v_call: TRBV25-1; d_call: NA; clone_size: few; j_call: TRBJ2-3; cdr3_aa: CASSDGASGTDTQYF; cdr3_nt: TGTGCCAGCAGTGACGGGGCTAGCGGCACAGATACGCAGTATTTT
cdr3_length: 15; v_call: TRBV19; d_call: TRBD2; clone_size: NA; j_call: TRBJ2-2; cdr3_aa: CASKGLAWNTGELFF; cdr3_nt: TGTGCCAGTAAGGGACTAGCGTGGAACACCGGGGAGCTGTTTTTT
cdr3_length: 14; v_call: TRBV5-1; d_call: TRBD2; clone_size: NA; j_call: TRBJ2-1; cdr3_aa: CASRTSGGVNEQFF; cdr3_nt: TGCGCCAGCAGGACTAGCGGGGGGGTCAATGAGCAGTTCTTC
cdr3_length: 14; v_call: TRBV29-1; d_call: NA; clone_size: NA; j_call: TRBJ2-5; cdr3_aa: CSVEKGGGKETQYF; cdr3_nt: TGCAGCGTTGAAAAAGGCGGAGGAAAAGAGACCCAGTACTTC
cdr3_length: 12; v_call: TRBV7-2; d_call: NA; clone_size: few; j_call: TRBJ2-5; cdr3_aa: CASSPRSGAQYF; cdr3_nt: TGTGCCAGCAGCCCCCGCTCCGGGGCCCAGTACTTC
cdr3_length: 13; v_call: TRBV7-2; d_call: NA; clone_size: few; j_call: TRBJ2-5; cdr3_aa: CASSLRLQETQYF; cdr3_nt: TGTGCCAGCAGCTTGCGGCTCCAAGAGACCCAGTACTTC
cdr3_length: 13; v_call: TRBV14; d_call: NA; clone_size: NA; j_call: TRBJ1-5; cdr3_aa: CASSQSGDQPQHF; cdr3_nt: TGTGCCAGCAGCCAGTCGGGGGATCAGCCCCAGCATTTT
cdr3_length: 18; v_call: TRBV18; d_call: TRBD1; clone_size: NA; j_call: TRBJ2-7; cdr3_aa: CASSPLPGTGVWSYEQYF; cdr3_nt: TGTGCCAGCTCGCCCCTCCCCGGGACAGGGGTATGGTCCTACGAGCAGTACTTC
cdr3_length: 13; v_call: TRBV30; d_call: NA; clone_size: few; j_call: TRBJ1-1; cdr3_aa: CAWSNNRDTEAFF; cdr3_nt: TGTGCCTGGAGTAACAACAGGGACACTGAAGCTTTCTTT
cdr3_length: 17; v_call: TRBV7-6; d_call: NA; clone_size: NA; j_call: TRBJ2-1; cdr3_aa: CASSLGLGATRGNEQFF; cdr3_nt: TGTGCCAGCAGCTTAGGACTTGGGGCTACAAGAGGCAATGAGCAGTTCTTC
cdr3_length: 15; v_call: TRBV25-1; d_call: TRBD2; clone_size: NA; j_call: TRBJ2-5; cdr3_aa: CASSDGTSAPMAQYF; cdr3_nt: TGTGCCAGCAGTGACGGGACTAGCGCGCCTATGGCCCAGTACTTC
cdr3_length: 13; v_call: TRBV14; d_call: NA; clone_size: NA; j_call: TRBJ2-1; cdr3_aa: CASSQVMATEQFF; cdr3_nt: TGTGCCAGCAGCCAAGTGATGGCCACTGAGCAGTTCTTC
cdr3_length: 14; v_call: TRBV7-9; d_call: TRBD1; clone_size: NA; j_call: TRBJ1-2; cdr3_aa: CASSLLGQGNGYTF; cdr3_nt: TGTGCCAGCAGCTTACTCGGACAGGGGAATGGCTACACCTTC
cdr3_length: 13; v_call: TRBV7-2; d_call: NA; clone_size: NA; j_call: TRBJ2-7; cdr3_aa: CASSLDRAYEQYF; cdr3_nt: TGTGCCAGCAGCTTGGACAGAGCCTACGAGCAGTACTTC
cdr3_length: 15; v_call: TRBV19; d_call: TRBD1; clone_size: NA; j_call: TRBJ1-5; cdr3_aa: CASNLRGPSNQPQHF; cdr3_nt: TGTGCCAGTAATCTCAGGGGGCCAAGCAATCAGCCCCAGCATTTT
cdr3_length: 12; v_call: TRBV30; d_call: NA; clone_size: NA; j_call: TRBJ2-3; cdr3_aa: CAWRAPGDTQYF; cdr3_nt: TGTGCCTGGAGGGCGCCGGGGGATACGCAGTATTTT
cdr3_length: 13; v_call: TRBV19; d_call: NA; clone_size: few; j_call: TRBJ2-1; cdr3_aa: CASSMQGGNEQFF; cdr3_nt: TGTGCCAGTAGTATGCAGGGGGGCAATGAGCAGTTCTTC
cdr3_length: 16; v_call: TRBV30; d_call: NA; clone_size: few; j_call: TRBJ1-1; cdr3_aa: CAWSPPLSPGYTEAFF; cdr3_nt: TGTGCCTGGAGTCCCCCTCTCTCCCCGGGTTACACTGAAGCTTTCTTT
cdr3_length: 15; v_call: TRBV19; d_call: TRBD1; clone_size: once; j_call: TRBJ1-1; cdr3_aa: CASSVLDRVNTEAFF; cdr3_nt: TGTGCCAGTAGTGTCCTGGACAGGGTGAACACTGAAGCTTTCTTT
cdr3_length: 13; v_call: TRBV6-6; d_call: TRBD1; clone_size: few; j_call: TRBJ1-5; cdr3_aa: CASSPGQSQPQHF; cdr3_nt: TGTGCCAGCAGTCCGGGACAGTCCCAGCCCCAGCATTTT
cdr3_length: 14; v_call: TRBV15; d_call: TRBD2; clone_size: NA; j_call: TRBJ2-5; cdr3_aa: CATLAGGSQETQYF; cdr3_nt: TGTGCCACCTTAGCGGGGGGATCCCAAGAGACCCAGTACTTC
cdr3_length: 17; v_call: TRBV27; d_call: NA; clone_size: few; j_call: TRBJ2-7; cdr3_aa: CASSLGPPNVGTYEQYF; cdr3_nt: TGTGCCAGCAGTTTAGGTCCCCCCAACGTGGGCACCTACGAGCAGTACTTC
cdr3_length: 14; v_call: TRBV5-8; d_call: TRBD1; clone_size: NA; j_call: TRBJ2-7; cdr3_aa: CASSMDRGRSEQYF; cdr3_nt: TGTGCCAGCAGCATGGACAGGGGGCGTAGCGAGCAGTACTTC
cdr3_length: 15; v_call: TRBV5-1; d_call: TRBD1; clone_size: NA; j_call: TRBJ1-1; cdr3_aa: CASSRQGQLNTEAFF; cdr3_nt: TGCGCCAGCAGCCGACAGGGACAGCTGAACACTGAAGCTTTCTTT
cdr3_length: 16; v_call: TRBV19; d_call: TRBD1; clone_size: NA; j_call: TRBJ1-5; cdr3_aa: CASSTTGQRGNQPQHF; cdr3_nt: TGTGCCAGTAGTACCACGGGACAGCGGGGCAATCAGCCCCAGCATTTT
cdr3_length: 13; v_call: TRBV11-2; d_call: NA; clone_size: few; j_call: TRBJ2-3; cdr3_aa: CASSLDRGDTQYF; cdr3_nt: TGTGCCAGCAGCTTAGATCGGGGGGATACGCAGTATTTT
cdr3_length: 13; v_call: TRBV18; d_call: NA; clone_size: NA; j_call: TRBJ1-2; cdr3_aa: CASSPPFNYGYTF; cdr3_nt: TGTGCCAGCTCACCCCCATTTAACTATGGCTACACCTTC